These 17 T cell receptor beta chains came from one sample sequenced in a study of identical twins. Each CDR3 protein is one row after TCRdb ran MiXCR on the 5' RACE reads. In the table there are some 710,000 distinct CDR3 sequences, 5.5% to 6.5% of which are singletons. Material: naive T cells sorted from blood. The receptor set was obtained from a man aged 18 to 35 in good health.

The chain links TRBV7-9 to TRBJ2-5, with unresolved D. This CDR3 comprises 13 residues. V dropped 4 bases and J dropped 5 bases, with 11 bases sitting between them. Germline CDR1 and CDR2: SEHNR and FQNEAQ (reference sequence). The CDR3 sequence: CASSWWGSETQYF. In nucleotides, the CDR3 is TGTGCCAGCAGCTGGTGGGGTTCGGAGACCCAGTACTTC.

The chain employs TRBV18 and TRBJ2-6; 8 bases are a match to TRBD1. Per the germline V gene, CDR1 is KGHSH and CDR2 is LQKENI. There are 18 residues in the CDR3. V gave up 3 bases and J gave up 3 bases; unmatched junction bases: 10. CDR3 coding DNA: TGTGCCAGCTCACCCAGCCGACAGGGGAGAGGTGGGGCCAACGTCCTGACTTTC. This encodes CASSPSRQGRGGANVLTF.

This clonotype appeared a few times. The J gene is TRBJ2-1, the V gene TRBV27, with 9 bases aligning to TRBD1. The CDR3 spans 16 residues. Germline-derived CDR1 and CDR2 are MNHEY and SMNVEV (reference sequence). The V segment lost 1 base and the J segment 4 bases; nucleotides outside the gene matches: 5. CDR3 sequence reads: CASSLFLDRGYNEQFF. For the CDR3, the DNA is TGTGCCAGCAGTTTATTTTTGGACAGGGGTTACAATGAGCAGTTCTTC.

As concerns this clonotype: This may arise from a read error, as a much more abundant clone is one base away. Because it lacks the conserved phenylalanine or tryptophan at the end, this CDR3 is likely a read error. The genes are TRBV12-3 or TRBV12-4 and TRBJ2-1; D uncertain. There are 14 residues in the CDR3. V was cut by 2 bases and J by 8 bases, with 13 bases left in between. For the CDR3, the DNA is TGTGCCAGCAGTTTATCTGACCGTCTCGATGAGCAGTTCTTA. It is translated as CASSLSDRLDEQFL.

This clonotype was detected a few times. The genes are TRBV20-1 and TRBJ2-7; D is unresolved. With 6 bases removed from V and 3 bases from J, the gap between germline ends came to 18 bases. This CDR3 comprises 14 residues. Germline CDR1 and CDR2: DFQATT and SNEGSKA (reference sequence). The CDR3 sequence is CSAPPSPDGYEQYF. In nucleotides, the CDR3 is TGCAGTGCCCCGCCCTCCCCCGATGGCTACGAGCAGTACTTC.

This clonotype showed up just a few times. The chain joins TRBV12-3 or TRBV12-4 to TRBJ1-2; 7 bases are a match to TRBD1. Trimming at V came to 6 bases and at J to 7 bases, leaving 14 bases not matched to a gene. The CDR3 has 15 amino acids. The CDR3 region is CASSRSRDRARGYTF. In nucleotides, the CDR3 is TGTGCCAGCAGCCGCTCCCGGGACAGAGCTCGTGGCTACACCTTC.

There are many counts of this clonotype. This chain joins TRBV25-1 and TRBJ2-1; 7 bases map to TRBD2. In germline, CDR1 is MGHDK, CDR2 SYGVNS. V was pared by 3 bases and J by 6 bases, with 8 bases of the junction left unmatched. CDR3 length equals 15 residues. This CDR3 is CASSDLAGVGNEQFF. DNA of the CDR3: TGTGCCAGCAGTGACCTCGCGGGGGTGGGCAATGAGCAGTTCTTC.

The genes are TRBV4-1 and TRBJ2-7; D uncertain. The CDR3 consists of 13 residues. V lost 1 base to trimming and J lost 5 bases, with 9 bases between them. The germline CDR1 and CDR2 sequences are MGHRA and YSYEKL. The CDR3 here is CASSQVFSNEQYV. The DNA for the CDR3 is TGCGCCAGCAGCCAAGTCTTCAGTAACGAGCAGTACGTC.

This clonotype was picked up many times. In DNA, the CDR3 is TGTGCCAGCAGCGTCCGACAGGGGTCCTACACCTTC. Its protein product is CASSVRQGSYTF. The chain recombines TRBV7-2 with TRBJ1-2; TRBD1 agrees at 8 bases. This CDR3 has 12 amino acids. Germline V gene data show CDR1 as SGHTA and CDR2 as FQGNSA. After removal of 5 bases from V and 10 bases from J, the junction contained 6 bases not matched to a gene.

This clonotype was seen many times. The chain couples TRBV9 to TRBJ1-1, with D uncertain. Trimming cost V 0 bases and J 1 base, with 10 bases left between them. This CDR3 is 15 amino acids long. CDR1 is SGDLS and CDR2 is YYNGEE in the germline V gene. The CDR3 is CASSVDLNTNTEAFF. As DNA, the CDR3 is TGTGCCAGCAGCGTAGACCTGAATACGAACACTGAAGCTTTCTTT.

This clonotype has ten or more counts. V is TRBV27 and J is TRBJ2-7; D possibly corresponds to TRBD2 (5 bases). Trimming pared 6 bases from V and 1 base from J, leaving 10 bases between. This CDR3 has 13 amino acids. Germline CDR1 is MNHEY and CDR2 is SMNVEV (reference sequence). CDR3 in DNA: TGTGCCAGCAGGCGCACGGGATCCTACGAGCAGTACGTC. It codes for CASRRTGSYEQYV.

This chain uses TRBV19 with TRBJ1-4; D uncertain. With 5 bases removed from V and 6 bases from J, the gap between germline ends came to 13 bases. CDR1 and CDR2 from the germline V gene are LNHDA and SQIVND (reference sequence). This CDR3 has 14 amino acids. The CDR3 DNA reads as TGTGCCAGTAGTCCGTCGGAGCGCGATGAAAAACTGTTTTTT. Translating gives CASSPSERDEKLFF.

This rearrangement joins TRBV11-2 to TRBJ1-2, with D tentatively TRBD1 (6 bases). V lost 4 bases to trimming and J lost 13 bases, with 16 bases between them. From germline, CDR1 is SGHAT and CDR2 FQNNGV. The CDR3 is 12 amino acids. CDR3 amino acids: CASSSVNQGTTF. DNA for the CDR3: TGTGCCAGCAGCTCCGTGAATCAGGGGACCACCTTC.

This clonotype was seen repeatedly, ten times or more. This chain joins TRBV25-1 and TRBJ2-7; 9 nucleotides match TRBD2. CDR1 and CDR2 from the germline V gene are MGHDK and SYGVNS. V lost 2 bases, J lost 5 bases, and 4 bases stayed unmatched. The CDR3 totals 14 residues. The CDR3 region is CASSEAGGPDEQYF. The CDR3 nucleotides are TGTGCCAGCAGTGAAGCGGGAGGGCCCGACGAGCAGTACTTC.

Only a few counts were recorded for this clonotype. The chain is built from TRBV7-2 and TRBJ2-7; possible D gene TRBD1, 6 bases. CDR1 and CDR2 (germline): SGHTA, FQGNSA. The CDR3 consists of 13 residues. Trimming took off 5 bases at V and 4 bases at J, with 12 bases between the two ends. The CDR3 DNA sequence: TGTGCCAGCAGCAGAACCCAGGGGTACGAGCAGTACGTC. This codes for CASSRTQGYEQYV.

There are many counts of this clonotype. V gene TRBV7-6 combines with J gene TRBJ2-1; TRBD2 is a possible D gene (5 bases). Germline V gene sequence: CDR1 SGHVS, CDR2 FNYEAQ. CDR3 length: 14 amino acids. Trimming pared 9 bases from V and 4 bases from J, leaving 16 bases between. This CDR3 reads CASSKAETYNEQFF. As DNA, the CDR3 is TGTGCCAGTAGCAAAGCGGAGACGTACAATGAGCAGTTCTTC.

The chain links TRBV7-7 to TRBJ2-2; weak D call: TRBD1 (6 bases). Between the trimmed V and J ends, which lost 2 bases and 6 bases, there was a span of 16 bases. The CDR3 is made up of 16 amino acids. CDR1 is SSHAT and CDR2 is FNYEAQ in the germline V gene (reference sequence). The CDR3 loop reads CASSLSRQVTAGELFF. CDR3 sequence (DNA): TGTGCCAGCAGCTTATCCCGACAGGTCACCGCCGGGGAGCTGTTTTTT.